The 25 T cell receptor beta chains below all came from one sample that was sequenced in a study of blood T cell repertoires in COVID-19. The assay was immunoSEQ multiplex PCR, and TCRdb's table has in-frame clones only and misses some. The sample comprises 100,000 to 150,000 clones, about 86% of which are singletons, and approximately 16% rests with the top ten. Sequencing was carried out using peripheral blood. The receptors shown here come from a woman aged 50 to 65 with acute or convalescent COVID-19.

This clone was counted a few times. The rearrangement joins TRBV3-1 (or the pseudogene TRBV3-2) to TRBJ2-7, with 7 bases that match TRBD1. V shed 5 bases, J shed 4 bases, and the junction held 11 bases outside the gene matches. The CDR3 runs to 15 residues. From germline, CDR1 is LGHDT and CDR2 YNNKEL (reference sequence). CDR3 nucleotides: TGTGCCAGCAGCAGCCGGGACAGACAAAATTACGAGCAGTACTTC. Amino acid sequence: CASSSRDRQNYEQYF.

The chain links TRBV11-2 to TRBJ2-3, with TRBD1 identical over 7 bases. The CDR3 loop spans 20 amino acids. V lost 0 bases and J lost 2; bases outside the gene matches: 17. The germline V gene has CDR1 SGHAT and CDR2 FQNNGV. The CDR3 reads CASSLESPLYRGGNTDTQYF. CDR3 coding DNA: TGTGCCAGCAGCTTAGAATCCCCCCTCTATAGAGGGGGCAACACAGATACGCAGTATTTT.

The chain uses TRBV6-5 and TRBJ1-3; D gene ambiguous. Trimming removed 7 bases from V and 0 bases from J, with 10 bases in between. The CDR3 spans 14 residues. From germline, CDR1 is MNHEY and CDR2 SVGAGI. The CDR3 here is CASTSSISGNTIYF. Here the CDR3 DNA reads TGTGCCAGCACCTCGAGCATCTCTGGAAACACCATATATTTT.

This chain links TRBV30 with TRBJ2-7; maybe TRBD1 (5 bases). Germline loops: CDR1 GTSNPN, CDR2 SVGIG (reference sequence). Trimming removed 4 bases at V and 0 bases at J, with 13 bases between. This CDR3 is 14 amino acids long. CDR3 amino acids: CAWNLQVFSYEQYF. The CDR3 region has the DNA TGTGCCTGGAATCTACAGGTGTTCTCCTACGAGCAGTACTTC.

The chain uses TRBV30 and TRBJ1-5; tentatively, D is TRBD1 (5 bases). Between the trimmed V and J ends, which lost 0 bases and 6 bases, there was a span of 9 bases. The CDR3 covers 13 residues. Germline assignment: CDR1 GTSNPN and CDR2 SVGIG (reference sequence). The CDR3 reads CAWSVPGGQPQHF. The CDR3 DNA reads TGTGCCTGGAGTGTACCGGGGGGTCAGCCCCAGCATTTT.

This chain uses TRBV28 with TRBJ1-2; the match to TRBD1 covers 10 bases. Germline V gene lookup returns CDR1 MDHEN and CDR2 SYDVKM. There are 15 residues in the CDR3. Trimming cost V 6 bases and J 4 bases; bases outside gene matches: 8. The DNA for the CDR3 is TGTGCCAGCAGCCCCGACAGGGGGCGAGGCTATGGCTACACCTTC. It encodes CASSPDRGRGYGYTF.

CDR3 in amino acids: CAGGGQGVLSGNQPQHF. The CDR3 DNA follows: TGTGCCGGAGGGGGACAGGGGGTTTTATCGGGCAATCAGCCCCAGCATTTT. The gene calls are TRBV21-1 and TRBJ1-5; TRBD1, the D gene given by the table, was not confirmed from the DNA. TRBV21-1 is designated a pseudogene. The CDR3 totals 17 residues.

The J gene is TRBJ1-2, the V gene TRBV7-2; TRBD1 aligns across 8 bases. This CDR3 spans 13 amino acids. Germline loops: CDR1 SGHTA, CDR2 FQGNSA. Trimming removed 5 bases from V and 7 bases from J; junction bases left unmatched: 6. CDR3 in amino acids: CASSPQGARGYTF. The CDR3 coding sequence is TGTGCCAGCAGCCCCCAGGGGGCTCGTGGCTACACCTTC.

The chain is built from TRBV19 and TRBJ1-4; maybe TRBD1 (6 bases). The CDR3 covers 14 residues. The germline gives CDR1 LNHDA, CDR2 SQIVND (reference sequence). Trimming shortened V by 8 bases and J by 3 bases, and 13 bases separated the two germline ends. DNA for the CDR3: TGTGCCAGTGGAAAACAGGGACCTAATGAAAAACTGTTTTTT. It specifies CASGKQGPNEKLFF.

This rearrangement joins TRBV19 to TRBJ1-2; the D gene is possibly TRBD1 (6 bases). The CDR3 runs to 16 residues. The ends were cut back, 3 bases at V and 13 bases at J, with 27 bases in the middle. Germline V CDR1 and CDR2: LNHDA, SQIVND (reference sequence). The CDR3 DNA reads TGTGCCAGTAGTATCTCCCGCGACAGGCCAGCCGGTGGGGGCACCTTC. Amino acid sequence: CASSISRDRPAGGGTF.

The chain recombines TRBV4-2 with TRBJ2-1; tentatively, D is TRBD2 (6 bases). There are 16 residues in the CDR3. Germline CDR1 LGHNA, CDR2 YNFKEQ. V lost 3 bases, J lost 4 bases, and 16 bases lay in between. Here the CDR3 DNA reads TGTGCCAGCAGCCAGATGATGACTAGTTCTTACAATGAGCAGTTCTTC. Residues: CASSQMMTSSYNEQFF.

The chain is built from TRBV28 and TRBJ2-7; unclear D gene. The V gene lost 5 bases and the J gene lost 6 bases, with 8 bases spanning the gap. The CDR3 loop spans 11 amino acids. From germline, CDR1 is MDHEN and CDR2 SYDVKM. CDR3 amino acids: CASSLFGEQYF. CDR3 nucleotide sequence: TGTGCCAGCAGTCTGTTCGGCGAGCAGTACTTC. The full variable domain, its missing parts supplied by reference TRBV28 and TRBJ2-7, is DVKVTQSSRYLVKRTGEKVFLECVQDMDHENMFWYRQDPGLGLRLIYFSYDVKMKEKGDIPEGYSVSREKKERFSLILESASTNQTSMYLCASSLFGEQYFGPGTRLTVT.

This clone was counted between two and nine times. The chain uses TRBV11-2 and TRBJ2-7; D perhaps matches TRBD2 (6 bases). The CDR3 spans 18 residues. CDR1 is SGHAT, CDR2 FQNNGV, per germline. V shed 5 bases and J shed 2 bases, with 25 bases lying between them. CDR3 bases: TGTGCCAGCAGCCAGTACACGGGACTCGCTATATCGGCCTACGAGCAGTACTTC. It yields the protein CASSQYTGLAISAYEQYF.

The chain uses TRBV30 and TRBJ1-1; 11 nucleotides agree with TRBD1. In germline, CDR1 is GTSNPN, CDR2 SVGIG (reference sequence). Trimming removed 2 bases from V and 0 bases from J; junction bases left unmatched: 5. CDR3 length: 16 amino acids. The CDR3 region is CAWSPDRGQVNTEAFF. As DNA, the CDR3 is TGTGCCTGGAGTCCGGACAGGGGGCAGGTGAACACTGAAGCTTTCTTT.

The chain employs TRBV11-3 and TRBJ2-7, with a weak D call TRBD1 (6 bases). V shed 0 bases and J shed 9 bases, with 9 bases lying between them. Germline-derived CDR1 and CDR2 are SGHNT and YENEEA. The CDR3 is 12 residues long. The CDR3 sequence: CASSLDRGRQYF. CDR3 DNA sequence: TGTGCCAGCAGCTTAGACAGGGGAAGGCAGTACTTC.

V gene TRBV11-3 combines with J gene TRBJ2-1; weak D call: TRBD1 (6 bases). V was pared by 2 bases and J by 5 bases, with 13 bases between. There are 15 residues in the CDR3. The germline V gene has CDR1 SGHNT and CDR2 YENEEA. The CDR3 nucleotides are TGTGCCAGCAGCTTAACCGGGACAATCGACAATGAGCAGTTCTTC. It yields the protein CASSLTGTIDNEQFF.

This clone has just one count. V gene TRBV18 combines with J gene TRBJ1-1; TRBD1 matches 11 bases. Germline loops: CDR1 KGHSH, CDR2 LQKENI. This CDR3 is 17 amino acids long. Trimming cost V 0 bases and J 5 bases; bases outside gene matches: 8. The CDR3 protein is CASSPPVGQGAVTEAFF. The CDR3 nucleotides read TGTGCCAGCTCACCACCGGTAGGACAGGGGGCGGTTACTGAAGCTTTCTTT.

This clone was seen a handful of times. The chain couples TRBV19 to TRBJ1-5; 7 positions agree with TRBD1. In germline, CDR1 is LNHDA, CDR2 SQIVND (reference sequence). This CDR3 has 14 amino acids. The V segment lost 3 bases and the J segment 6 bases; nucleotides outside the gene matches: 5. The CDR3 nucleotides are TGTGCCAGTAGTATTAGGGGGCGCCGTCAGCCCCAGCATTTT. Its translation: CASSIRGRRQPQHF.

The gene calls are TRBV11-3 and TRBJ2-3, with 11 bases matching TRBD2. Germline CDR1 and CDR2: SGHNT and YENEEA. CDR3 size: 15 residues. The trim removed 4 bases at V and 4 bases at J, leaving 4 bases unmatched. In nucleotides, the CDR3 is TGTGCCAGCAGCTCGACTAGCGGGGTGCCAGATACGCAGTATTTT. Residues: CASSSTSGVPDTQYF.

The CDR3 here is CASSLDRSMNTEAFF. The CDR3 nucleotides are TGTGCCAGCAGCTTGGACAGGAGCATGAACACTGAAGCTTTCTTT. V is TRBV7-2 and J is TRBJ1-1; the match to TRBD1 covers 7 bases. CDR1 SGHTA and CDR2 FQGNSA come from the germline V gene. The trim removed 3 bases at V and 0 bases at J, leaving 4 bases unmatched. CDR3 size: 15 residues. The full variable domain, completed using reference TRBV7-2 and TRBJ1-1, is GAGVSQSPSNKVTEKGKDVELRCDPISGHTALYWYRQSLGQGLEFLIYFQGNSAPDKSGLPSDRFSAERTGGSVSTLTIQRTQQEDSAVYLCASSLDRSMNTEAFFGQGTRLTVV.

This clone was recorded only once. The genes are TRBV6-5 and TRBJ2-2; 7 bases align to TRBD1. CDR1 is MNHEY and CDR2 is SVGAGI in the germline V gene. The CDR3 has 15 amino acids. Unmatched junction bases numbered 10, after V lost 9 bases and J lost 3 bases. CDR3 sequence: CASKTGDYDTGELFF. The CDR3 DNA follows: TGTGCCAGTAAAACAGGGGATTACGACACCGGGGAGCTGTTTTTT.

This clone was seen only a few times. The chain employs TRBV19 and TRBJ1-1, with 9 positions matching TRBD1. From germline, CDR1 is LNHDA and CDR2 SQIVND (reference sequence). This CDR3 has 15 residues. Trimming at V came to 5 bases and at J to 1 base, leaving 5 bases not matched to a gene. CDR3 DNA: TGTGCCAGTAGTCTCCCGGGACAGGGGAACACTGAAGCTTTCTTT. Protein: CASSLPGQGNTEAFF.

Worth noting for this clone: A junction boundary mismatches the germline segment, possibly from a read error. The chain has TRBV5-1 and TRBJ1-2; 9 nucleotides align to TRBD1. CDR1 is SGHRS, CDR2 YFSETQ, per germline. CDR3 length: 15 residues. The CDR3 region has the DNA TGCGCCAGCAGCAAGTACTACGGGACAGGGCCGTTTGTTGTCTTC. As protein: CASSKYYGTGPFVVF.

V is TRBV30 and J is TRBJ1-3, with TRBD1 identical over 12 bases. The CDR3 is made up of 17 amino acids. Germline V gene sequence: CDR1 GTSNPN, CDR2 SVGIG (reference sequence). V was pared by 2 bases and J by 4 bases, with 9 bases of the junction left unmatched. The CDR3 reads CAWSLTGTGGKGNTIYF. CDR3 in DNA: TGTGCCTGGAGTTTAACCGGGACAGGGGGCAAAGGAAACACCATATATTTT. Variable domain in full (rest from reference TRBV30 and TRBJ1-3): SQTIHQWPATLVQPVGSPLSLECTVEGTSNPNLYWYRQAAGRGLQLLFYSVGIGQISSEVPQNLSASRPQDRQFILSSKKLLLSDSGFYLCAWSLTGTGGKGNTIYFGEGSWLTVV.

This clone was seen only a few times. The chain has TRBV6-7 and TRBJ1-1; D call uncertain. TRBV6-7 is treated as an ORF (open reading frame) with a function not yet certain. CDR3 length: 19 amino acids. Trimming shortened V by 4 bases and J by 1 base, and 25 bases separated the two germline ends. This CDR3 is CASSWGVVKGGRKNTEAFF. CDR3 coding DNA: TGTGCCAGCAGTTGGGGTGTTGTGAAGGGAGGGAGAAAGAACACTGAAGCTTTCTTT.